Each of the 21 T cell receptor beta chains below was sequenced from the same sample in a study of technical replicates of blood from a handful of donors (dated by TCRdb to about 2017). Library method: the immunoSEQ multiplex PCR assay. TCRdb limited this immuneACCESS table to in-frame rearrangements with V and J called. A share of clones is missing; checked studies link under half to unresolved V genes, and the rest is unexplained. The sample table shows some 62,000 clones, and around 90% are seen once. Of the sample, just over 5% is held by the ten largest clones. The sequenced sample consisted of PBMCs. These receptor sequences come from a human donor in good health. Some clones in this sample may be carry-over from other donors' samples.

The V call is TRBV30, the J call TRBJ2-3; a weak D match, TRBD2 (6 bases). With 5 bases removed from V and 4 bases from J, the gap between germline ends came to 13 bases. Germline CDR1 GTSNPN, CDR2 SVGIG (reference sequence). This CDR3 is built from 13 residues. CDR3 coding DNA: TGTGCCTGGGAACGGGGAGGCTCAGATACGCAGTATTTT. Its protein is CAWERGGSDTQYF. The full variable domain, completed using reference TRBV30 and TRBJ2-3, is SQTIHQWPATLVQPVGSPLSLECTVEGTSNPNLYWYRQAAGRGLQLLFYSVGIGQISSEVPQNLSASRPQDRQFILSSKKLLLSDSGFYLCAWERGGSDTQYFGPGTRLTVL.

This clone was seen only a few times. J is TRBJ2-7 and V is TRBV11-3; a possible D gene is TRBD2 (5 bases). Germline lookup yields CDR1 SGHNT and CDR2 YENEEA. CDR3 size: 13 residues. V lost 5 bases and J 3 bases, leaving 11 bases between the germline ends. The CDR3 region has the DNA TGTGCCAGCAGCCGGGGAGTCAACTACGAGCAGTACTTC. Its protein is CASSRGVNYEQYF.

CDR3 in amino acids: CASSYSRGSETQYF. The CDR3 DNA reads as TGTGCCAGCAGTTACTCTCGGGGTTCGGAGACCCAGTACTTC. The rearrangement uses TRBV6-5 and TRBJ2-5; possibly TRBD2 for D (5 bases). This CDR3 spans 14 amino acids. Trimming pared 0 bases from V and 5 bases from J, leaving 10 bases between. Germline V gene data show CDR1 as MNHEY and CDR2 as SVGAGI.

Concerning this clone itself: Other DNA sequences in the sample encode the same CDR3. This rearrangement joins TRBV5-1 to TRBJ2-3; TRBD2 aligns across 11 bases. Per germline, CDR1 SGHRS and CDR2 YFSETQ. The CDR3 totals 16 residues. The J segment lost 3 bases and the V segment lost 2 bases, leaving 5 bases of the junction unmatched. The CDR3 DNA is TGCGCCAGCAGCTTAGGTACTAGCGGGGGTACAGATACGCAGTATTTT. Its translation: CASSLGTSGGTDTQYF.

The CDR3 coding sequence is TGTGCCAGTAGTGCGACAGGGGCGAGCAATCAGCCCCAGCATTTT. Translated, it gives CASSATGASNQPQHF. This rearrangement joins TRBV19 to TRBJ1-5, with 8 bases fitting TRBD1. The CDR3 sequence is 15 residues long. Trimming at V came to 5 bases and at J to 1 base, leaving 4 bases not matched to a gene. Per germline, CDR1 LNHDA and CDR2 SQIVND (reference sequence).

The chain carries TRBV19 and TRBJ2-5; D gene uncertain. With 3 bases removed from V and 6 bases from J, the gap between germline ends came to 17 bases. CDR3 size: 15 residues. Germline V gene sequence: CDR1 LNHDA, CDR2 SQIVND (reference sequence). CDR3 coding DNA: TGTGCCAGTAGTATCGGCCTATCCCGGGTACAGACCCAGTACTTC. Its protein is CASSIGLSRVQTQYF.

The CDR3 bases are TGCGCCAGCAGCCCAATGACAGAGTGGGGCAGCCGCGAGCAGTACTTC. This encodes CASSPMTEWGSREQYF. This rearrangement joins TRBV4-1 to TRBJ2-7, with a tentative D call TRBD1 (5 bases). The CDR3 is 16 amino acids. In germline, CDR1 is MGHRA, CDR2 YSYEKL. V was trimmed by 4 bases and J by 6 bases, leaving 22 bases between them.

The chain is built from TRBV12-5 and TRBJ1-2; D ambiguous. Germline assignment: CDR1 LGHNT and CDR2 FRNRAP. Trimming stripped 7 bases from V and 8 bases from J, with 14 bases between. The CDR3 is made up of 12 amino acids. The CDR3: CASVRTVEGYTF. CDR3 DNA sequence: TGTGCTAGTGTGAGAACAGTGGAAGGCTACACCTTC. Variable domain in full (rest from reference TRBV12-5 and TRBJ1-2): DARVTQTPRHKVTEMGQEVTMRCQPILGHNTVFWYRQTMMQGLELLAYFRNRAPLDDSGMPKDRFSAEMPDATLATLKIQPSEPRDSAVYFCASVRTVEGYTFGSGTRLTVV.

The chain uses TRBV2 and TRBJ2-3; D uncertain. Trimming pared 0 bases from V and 0 bases from J, leaving 13 bases between. The V gene's germline CDR1 is SNHLY and CDR2 FYNNEI. This CDR3 contains 17 residues. The CDR3 sequence is CASSEAGLDASTDTQYF. CDR3 nucleotide sequence: TGTGCCAGCAGTGAAGCTGGGCTCGACGCTAGCACAGATACGCAGTATTTT.

The gene calls are TRBV13 and TRBJ2-1; 12 bases fit TRBD2. The length of the CDR3 is 18 residues. The germline V gene encodes CDR1 PRHDT and CDR2 FYEKMQ (reference sequence). J was trimmed by 7 bases and V by 0 bases; bases with no gene match: 10. CDR3 region: CASSLGRSSGGAWNEQFF. The CDR3 coding sequence is TGTGCCAGCAGCTTAGGCCGGTCTAGCGGGGGGGCCTGGAATGAGCAGTTCTTC. Full variable domain (missing parts from reference TRBV13 and TRBJ2-1): AAGVIQSPRHLIKEKRETATLKCYPIPRHDTVYWYQQGPGQDPQFLISFYEKMQSDKGSIPDRFSAQQFSDYHSELNMSSLELGDSALYFCASSLGRSSGGAWNEQFFGPGTRLTVL.

The DNA of the CDR3 is TGCGCCAGCAGCCAAGATAATCAGGGATACCAGCCCCAGCATTTT. It specifies CASSQDNQGYQPQHF. The chain couples TRBV4-3 to TRBJ1-5; weak D call: TRBD1 (5 bases). Germline V lookup: CDR1 LGHNA, CDR2 YSLEER. V was clipped by 0 bases and J by 7 bases, with 13 bases between them. This CDR3 contains 15 residues.

This chain uses TRBV30 with TRBJ2-7; maybe TRBD1 (5 bases). Deletions cut 3 bases from V and 2 bases from J, with 11 bases between. Germline loops: CDR1 GTSNPN, CDR2 SVGIG (reference sequence). This CDR3 is built from 13 residues. CDR3 sequence (DNA): TGTGCCTGGAGCCAGGGTCCGGCCTACGAGCAGTACTTC. It encodes CAWSQGPAYEQYF.

CDR3 residues: CASSVGQGVYEQYF. CDR3 bases: TGTGCCAGCAGCGTGGGACAAGGAGTCTACGAGCAGTACTTC. V and J are TRBV9 and TRBJ2-7, with D possibly matching TRBD1 (6 bases). V was trimmed by 2 bases and J by 3 bases, leaving 12 bases between them. CDR1 is SGDLS, CDR2 YYNGEE, per germline. The CDR3 totals 14 residues.

The chain couples TRBV11-1 to TRBJ2-1; 16 nucleotides align to TRBD2. Germline assignment: CDR1 SGHAT and CDR2 FQDESV (reference sequence). After removal of 6 bases from V and 9 bases from J, the junction contained 8 bases not matched to a gene. This CDR3 is 16 amino acids long. Here the CDR3 reads CASSSGLAGGKGEQFF. The DNA for the CDR3 is TGTGCCAGCAGTTCGGGACTAGCGGGAGGGAAGGGTGAGCAGTTCTTC.

J is TRBJ1-5 and V is TRBV5-6; a weak D match, TRBD1 (5 bases). CDR3 length equals 14 residues. Germline values: CDR1 SGHDT, CDR2 YYEEEE. V was cut by 5 bases and J by 7 bases, with 16 bases left in between. CDR3 DNA: TGTGCCAGCAGTAAGACCGGGGGAGGGCAGCCCCAGCATTTT. This translates into CASSKTGGGQPQHF.

CDR3 DNA: TGTGCCAGCAGCCAAGATTGGACAGTACCTGAGCAGTACTTC. This gives the protein CASSQDWTVPEQYF. The chain is built from TRBV4-2 and TRBJ2-7; the D gene is possibly TRBD1 (6 bases). Germline CDR1 is LGHNA and CDR2 is YNFKEQ. This CDR3 region has 14 residues. V lost 0 bases to trimming and J lost 7 bases, with 13 bases between them.

The V gene is TRBV12-5, the J gene TRBJ1-1, with TRBD1 matching over 8 bases. Trimming at V came to 5 bases and at J to 7 bases, leaving 6 bases not matched to a gene. This CDR3 region has 13 residues. CDR1 LGHNT and CDR2 FRNRAP come from the germline V gene. In DNA form, the CDR3 reads TGTGCTAGTGGTCCTCAGGGGGCTAATGAAGCTTTCTTT. Translated, it gives CASGPQGANEAFF.

Only a few counts were recorded for this clone. This rearrangement joins TRBV29-1 to TRBJ2-7; possible D gene TRBD1, 6 bases. CDR3 length: 13 amino acids. Per the germline V gene, CDR1 is SQVTM and CDR2 is ANQGSEA. V was clipped by 7 bases and J by 3 bases, with 16 bases between them. The CDR3 DNA follows: TGCAGCGCTCGGACAGATGTGGACTACGAGCAGTACTTC. It yields the protein CSARTDVDYEQYF.

This clone came up a few times. This chain uses TRBV18 with TRBJ2-7; tentative D call: TRBD1 (6 bases). This CDR3 is built from 14 residues. With 3 bases removed from V and 2 bases from J, the gap between germline ends came to 11 bases. CDR1 is KGHSH, CDR2 LQKENI, per germline. Here the CDR3 DNA reads TGTGCCAGCTCACCGGTGGGGGCCGCCTACGAGCAGTACTTC. It yields the protein CASSPVGAAYEQYF.

The rearrangement uses TRBV20-1 and TRBJ2-5; possibly TRBD2 for D (5 bases). The germline V gene encodes CDR1 DFQATT and CDR2 SNEGSKA (reference sequence). With 8 bases removed from V and 7 bases from J, the gap between germline ends came to 14 bases. The CDR3 is 11 amino acids. In nucleotides, the CDR3 is TGCAGTACTTGGCTCCGGGGGACCCAGTACTTC. This gives the protein CSTWLRGTQYF.

The chain employs TRBV7-9 and TRBJ2-1; 15 nucleotides agree with TRBD2. J was trimmed by 7 bases and V by 4 bases; bases with no gene match: 11. The CDR3 extends over 18 amino acids. Germline lookup yields CDR1 SEHNR and CDR2 FQNEAQ (reference sequence). The CDR3: CASSSSPGTSGRKNEQFF. DNA for the CDR3: TGTGCCAGCAGCTCGTCACCCGGGACTAGCGGGAGGAAGAATGAGCAGTTCTTC. The full variable domain, in which reference TRBV7-9 and TRBJ2-1 provide the parts outside the CDR3, is DTGVSQNPRHKITKRGQNVTFRCDPISEHNRLYWYRQTLGQGPEFLTYFQNEAQLEKSRLLSDRFSAERPKGSFSTLEIQRTEQGDSAMYLCASSSSPGTSGRKNEQFFGPGTRLTVL.